This T cell receptor beta chain emerged from a study of shared clonotypes between healthy human individuals. Study-level results: Memory subsets generally showed smaller estimated richness than naive subsets did. Lower generation probabilities were found for non-shared clonotypes than for those shared by all four donors.

The V gene lost 3 bases and the J gene lost 7 bases, with 6 bases spanning the gap. The germline V gene encodes CDR1 LNHDA and CDR2 SQIVND (reference sequence). CDR3 length: 11 amino acids. Naive CD8 cells lacked CD45RO and underwent positive selection for CCR7, leaving out terminally differentiated effector memory CD45RA+ cells. On this clone: What it binds is not known.

The assay was immunoSEQ multiplex PCR, and TCRdb's table has in-frame clones only and misses some. There are about 2 million clones in the sample; about 95% occur only once, and 1.2% lies in the top ten. The chain combines TRBV19 with TRBJ2-5; TRBD2 might be the D (5 bases). The sequence was obtained from a man aged 18 to 30 in good health. The sample comprised naive CD8+ T cells sorted from blood. The DNA of the CDR3 is TGTGCCAGTAGTATCGGAGGGACCCAGTACTTC. This encodes CASSIGGTQYF.